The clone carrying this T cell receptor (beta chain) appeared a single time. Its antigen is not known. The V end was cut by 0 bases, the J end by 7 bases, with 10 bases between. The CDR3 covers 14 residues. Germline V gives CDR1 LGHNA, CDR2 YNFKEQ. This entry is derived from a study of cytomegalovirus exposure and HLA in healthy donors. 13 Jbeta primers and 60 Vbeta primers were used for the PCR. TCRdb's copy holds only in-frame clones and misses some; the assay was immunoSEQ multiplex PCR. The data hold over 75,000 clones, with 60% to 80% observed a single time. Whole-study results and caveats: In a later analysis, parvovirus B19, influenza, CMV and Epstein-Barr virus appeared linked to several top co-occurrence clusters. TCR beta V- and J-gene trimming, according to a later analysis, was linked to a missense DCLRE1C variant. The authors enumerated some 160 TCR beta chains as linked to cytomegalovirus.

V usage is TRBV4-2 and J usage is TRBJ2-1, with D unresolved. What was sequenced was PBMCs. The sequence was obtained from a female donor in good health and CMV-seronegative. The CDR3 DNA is TGTGCCAGCAGCCAAGACTGGCTAGGAAATGAGCAGTTCTTC. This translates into CASSQDWLGNEQFF.